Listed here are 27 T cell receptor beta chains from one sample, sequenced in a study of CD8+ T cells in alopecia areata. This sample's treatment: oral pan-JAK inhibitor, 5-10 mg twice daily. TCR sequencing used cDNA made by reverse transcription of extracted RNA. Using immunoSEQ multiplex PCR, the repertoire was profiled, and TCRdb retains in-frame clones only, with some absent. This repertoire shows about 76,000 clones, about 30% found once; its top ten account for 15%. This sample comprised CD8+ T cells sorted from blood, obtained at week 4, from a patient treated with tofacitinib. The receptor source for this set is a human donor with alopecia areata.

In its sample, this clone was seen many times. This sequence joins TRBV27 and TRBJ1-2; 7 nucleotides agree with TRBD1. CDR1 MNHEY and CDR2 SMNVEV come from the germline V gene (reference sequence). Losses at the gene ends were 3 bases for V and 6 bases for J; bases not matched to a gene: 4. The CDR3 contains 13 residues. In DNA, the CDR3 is TGTGCCAGCAGTTTTCGAGGGGGCGATGGCTACACCTTC. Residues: CASSFRGGDGYTF.

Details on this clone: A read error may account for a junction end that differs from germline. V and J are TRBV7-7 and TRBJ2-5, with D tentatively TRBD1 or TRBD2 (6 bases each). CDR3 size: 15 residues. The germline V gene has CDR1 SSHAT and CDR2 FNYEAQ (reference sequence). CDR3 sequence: CASSLGGGRRETQYF. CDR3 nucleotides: TGTGCTAGCAGCTTAGGAGGGGGGCGCAGGGAGACCCAGTACTTC. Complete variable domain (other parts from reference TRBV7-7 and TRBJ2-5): GAGVSQSPRYKVTKRGQDVTLRCDPISSHATLYWYQQALGQGPEFLTYFNYEAQPDKSGLPSDRFSAERPEGSISTLTIQRTEQRDSAMYRCASSLGGGRRETQYFGPGTRLLVL.

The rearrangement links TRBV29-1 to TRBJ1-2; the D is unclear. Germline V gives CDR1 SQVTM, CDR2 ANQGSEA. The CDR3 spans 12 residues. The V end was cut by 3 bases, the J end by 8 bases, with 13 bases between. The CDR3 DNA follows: TGCAGCGTTGATAGGTCAGCCCAGGGCTACACCTTC. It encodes CSVDRSAQGYTF.

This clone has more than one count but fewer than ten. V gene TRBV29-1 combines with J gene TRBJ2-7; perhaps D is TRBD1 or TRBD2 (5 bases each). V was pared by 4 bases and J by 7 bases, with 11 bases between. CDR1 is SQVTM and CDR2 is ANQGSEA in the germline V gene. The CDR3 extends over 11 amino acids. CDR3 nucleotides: TGCAGCGTTGCGTACGGGGCTGAGCAGTACTTC. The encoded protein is CSVAYGAEQYF.

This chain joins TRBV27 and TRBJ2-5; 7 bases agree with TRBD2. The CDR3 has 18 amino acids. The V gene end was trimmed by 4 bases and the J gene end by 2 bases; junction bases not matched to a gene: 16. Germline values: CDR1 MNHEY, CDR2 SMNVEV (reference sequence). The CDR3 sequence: CASSYRPPTSSPQETQYF. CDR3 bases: TGTGCCAGCAGTTACAGACCCCCGACTAGCAGCCCTCAAGAGACCCAGTACTTC.

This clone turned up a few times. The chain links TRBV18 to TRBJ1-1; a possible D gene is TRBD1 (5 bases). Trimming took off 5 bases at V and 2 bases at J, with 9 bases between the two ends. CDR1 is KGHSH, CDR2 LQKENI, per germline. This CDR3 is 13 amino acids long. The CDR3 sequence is CASSFQGNTEAFF. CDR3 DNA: TGTGCCAGCTCATTCCAGGGAAACACTGAAGCTTTCTTT.

CDR3 DNA: TGTGCCAGCACCCGAGAGGGGAGCACAGATACGCAGTATTTT. Amino acid sequence: CASTREGSTDTQYF. The J gene is TRBJ2-3, the V gene TRBV21-1. TRBV21-1 represents a pseudogene. There are 14 residues in the CDR3.

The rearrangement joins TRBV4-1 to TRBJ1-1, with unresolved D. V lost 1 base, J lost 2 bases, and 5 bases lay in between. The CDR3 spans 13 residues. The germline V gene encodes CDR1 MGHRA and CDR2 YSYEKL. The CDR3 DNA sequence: TGCGCCAGCAGCCAAGTCGCTAACACTGAAGCTTTCTTT. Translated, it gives CASSQVANTEAFF.

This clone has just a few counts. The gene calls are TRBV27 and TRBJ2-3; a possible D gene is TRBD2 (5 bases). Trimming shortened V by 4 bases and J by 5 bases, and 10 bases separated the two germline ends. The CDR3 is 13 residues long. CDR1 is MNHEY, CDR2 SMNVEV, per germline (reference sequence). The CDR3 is CASSSRTVDTQYF. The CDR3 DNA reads TGTGCCAGCAGTTCCCGGACTGTAGATACGCAGTATTTT.

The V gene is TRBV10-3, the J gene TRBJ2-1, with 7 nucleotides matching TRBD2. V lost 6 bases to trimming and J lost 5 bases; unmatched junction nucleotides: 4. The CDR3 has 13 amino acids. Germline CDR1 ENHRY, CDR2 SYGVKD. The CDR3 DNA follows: TGTGCCATCAGGGCGGGAGACCACAATGAGCAGTTCTTC. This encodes CAIRAGDHNEQFF.

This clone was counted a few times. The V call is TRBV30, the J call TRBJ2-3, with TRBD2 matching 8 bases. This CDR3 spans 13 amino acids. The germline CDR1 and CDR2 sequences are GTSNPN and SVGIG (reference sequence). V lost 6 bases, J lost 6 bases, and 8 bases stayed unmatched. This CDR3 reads CACDTTSGDTQYF. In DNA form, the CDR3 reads TGTGCCTGCGATACAACTAGCGGTGATACGCAGTATTTT.

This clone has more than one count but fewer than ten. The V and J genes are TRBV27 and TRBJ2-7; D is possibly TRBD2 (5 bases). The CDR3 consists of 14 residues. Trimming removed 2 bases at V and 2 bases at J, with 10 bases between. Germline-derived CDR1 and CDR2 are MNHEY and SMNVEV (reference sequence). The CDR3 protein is CASSLTGIPYEQYF. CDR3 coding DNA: TGTGCCAGCAGTTTAACGGGGATACCCTACGAGCAGTACTTC.

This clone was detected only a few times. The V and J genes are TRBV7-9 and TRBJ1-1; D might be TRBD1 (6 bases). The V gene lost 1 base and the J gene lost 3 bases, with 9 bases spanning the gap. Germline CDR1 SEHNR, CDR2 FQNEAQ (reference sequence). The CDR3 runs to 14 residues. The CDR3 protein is CASSLGQDYTEAFF. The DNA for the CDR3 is TGTGCCAGCAGCTTAGGACAGGACTACACTGAAGCTTTCTTT.

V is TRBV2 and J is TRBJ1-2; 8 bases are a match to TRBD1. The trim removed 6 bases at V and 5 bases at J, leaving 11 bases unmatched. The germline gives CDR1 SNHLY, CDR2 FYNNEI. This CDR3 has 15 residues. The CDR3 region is CASSGRETGVYGYTF. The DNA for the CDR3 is TGTGCCAGCAGCGGGCGCGAGACAGGGGTGTATGGCTACACCTTC.

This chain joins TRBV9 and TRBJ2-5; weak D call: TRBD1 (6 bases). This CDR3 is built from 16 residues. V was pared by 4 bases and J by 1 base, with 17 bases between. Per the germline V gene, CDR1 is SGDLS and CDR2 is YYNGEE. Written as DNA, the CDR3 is TGTGCCAGCAGCCATCCCCTACAGGGCCCCCAAGAGACCCAGTACTTC. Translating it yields CASSHPLQGPQETQYF.

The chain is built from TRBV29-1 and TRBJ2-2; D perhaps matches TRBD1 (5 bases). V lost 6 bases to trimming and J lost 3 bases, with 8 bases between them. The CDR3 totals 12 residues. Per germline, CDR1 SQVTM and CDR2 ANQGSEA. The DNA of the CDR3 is TGCAGCGTGTTGGGGCACACCGGGGAGCTGTTTTTT. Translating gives CSVLGHTGELFF.

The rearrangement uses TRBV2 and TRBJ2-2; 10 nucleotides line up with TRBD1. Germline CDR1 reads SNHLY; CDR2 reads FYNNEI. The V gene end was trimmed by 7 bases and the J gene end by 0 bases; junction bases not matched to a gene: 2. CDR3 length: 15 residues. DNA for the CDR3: TGTGCCAGCACCGACAGGGGGCCGAACACCGGGGAGCTGTTTTTT. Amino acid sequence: CASTDRGPNTGELFF.

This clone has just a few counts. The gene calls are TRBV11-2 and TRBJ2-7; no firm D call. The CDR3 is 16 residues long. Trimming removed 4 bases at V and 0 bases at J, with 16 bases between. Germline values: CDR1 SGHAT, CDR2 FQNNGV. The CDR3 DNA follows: TGTGCCAGCAGCTCCCGACCTTTCTCTCGCTCCTACGAGCAGTACTTC. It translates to CASSSRPFSRSYEQYF.

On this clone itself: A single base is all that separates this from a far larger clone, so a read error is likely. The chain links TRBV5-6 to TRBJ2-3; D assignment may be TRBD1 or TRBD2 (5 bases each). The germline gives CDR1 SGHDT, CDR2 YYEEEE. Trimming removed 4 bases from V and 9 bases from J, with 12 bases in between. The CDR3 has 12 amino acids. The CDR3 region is CASSPYGGTQYF. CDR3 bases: TGTGCCAGCAGCCCCTATGGGGGAACGCAGTATTTT.

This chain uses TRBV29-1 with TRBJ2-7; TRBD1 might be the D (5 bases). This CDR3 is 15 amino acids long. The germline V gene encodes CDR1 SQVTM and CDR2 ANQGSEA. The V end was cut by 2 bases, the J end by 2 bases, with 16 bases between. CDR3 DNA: TGCAGCGTTGAATCTGCGACAGCACAAACCTACGAGCAGTACTTC. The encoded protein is CSVESATAQTYEQYF.

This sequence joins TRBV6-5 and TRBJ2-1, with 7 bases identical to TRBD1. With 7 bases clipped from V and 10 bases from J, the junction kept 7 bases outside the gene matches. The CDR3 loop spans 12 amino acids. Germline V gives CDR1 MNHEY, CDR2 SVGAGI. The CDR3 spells CASTETGREQFF. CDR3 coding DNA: TGTGCCAGCACCGAGACAGGGAGAGAGCAGTTCTTC.

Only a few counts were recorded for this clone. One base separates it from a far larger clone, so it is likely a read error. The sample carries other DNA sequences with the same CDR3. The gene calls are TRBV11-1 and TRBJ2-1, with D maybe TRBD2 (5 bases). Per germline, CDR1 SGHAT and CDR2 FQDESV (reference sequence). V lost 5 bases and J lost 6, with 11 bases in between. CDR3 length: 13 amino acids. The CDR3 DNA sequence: TGTGCCAGCAGCCAAGAGGGTTCCAATGAGCAGTTCTTC. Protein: CASSQEGSNEQFF.

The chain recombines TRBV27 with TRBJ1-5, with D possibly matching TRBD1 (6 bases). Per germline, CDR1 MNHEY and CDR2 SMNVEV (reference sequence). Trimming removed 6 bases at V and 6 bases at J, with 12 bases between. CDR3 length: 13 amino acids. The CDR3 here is CASSLQGAQPQHF. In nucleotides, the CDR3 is TGTGCCAGCAGCCTACAGGGCGCTCAGCCCCAGCATTTT.

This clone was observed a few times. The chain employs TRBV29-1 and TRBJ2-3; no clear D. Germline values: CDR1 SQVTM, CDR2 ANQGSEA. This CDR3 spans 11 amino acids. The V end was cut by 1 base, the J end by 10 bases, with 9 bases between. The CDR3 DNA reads TGCAGCGTTGAAGTCACCACCGCGCAGTATTTT. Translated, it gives CSVEVTTAQYF.

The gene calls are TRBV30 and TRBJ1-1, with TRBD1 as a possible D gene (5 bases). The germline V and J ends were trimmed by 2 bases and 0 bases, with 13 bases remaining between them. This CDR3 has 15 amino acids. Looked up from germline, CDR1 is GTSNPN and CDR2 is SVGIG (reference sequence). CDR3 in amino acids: CAWSPRAYMNTEAFF. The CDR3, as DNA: TGTGCCTGGAGTCCCAGGGCCTACATGAACACTGAAGCTTTCTTT. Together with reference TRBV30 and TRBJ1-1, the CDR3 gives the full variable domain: SQTIHQWPATLVQPVGSPLSLECTVEGTSNPNLYWYRQAAGRGLQLLFYSVGIGQISSEVPQNLSASRPQDRQFILSSKKLLLSDSGFYLCAWSPRAYMNTEAFFGQGTRLTVV.

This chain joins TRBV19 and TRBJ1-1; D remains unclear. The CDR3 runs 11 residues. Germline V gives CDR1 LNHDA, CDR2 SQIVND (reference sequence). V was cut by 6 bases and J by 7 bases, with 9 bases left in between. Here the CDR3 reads CASRYGVEAFF. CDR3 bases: TGTGCCAGTAGGTATGGTGTTGAAGCTTTCTTT.

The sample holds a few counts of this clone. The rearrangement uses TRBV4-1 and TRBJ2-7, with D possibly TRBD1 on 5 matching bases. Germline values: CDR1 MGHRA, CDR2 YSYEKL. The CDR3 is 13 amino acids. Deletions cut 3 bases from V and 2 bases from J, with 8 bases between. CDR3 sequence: CASSHDSTYEQYF. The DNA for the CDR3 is TGCGCCAGCAGCCATGACAGCACCTACGAGCAGTACTTC.